The sequence of this TCR beta chain was determined in a study of cytomegalovirus exposure and HLA in healthy donors. Study in general: For the approximately 390 genotyped donors, about 79% fell within the Caucasian-associated ancestry cluster.

Every donor was a healthy person donating bone marrow. The PCR employed 60 Vbeta primers together with 13 Jbeta primers. Clones were read by immunoSEQ multiplex PCR, and TCRdb kept only the in-frame ones, dropping some. The data hold about 180,000 clones, with over 60% observed a single time. The CDR3 spans 15 residues. V dropped 3 bases and J dropped 2 bases, with 11 bases sitting between them. The V gene's germline CDR1 is SGDLS and CDR2 YYNGEE. Material: PBMCs. The chain combines TRBV9 with TRBJ2-2, with a tentative D call TRBD1 (6 bases). This sequence originates from a man aged 18-30 years in good health and CMV-seronegative. Here the CDR3 reads CASSEQGPNTGELFF. CDR3 DNA: TGTGCCAGCAGCGAGCAGGGGCCCAACACCGGGGAGCTGTTTTTT.